A selection of T cell receptor beta chains follows, all from one sample in a study of early T cells in non-severe SARS-CoV-2 infection. Via MiXCR, TCRdb re-called the 5' RACE reads, giving one row per CDR3 protein. The table has 30,000 to 40,000 distinct CDR3 sequences, approximately 6.9% seen once. Material: whole blood, obtained at baseline. The origin of the receptors is an adult who was a healthcare worker with PCR-confirmed SARS-CoV-2 infection or an uninfected control (not recorded which). The CDR3 runs from the conserved cysteine through the conserved F or W. A D gene is named only where the DNA matches it firmly. Expanded clones get a size class; other rows say once, few or many, or leave the size out.

v_gene: TRBV10-3
j_gene: TRBJ2-1
abundance: NA
d_gene: NA
CDR3aa: CAIGSSYNEQFF
CDR3nt: TGTGCCATCGGGAGCTCCTACAATGAGCAGTTCTTC

v_gene: TRBV2
j_gene: TRBJ2-1
abundance: many
d_gene: TRBD2
CDR3aa: CASSTLAGASYNEQFF
CDR3nt: TGTGCCAGCAGCACACTAGCGGGCGCCTCCTACAATGAGCAGTTCTTC

v_gene: TRBV21-1
j_gene: TRBJ2-4
abundance: many
d_gene: NA
CDR3aa: CASSKGRGAKNIQYF
CDR3nt: TGTGCCAGCAGCAAAGGGAGGGGAGCCAAAAACATTCAGTACTTC

v_gene: TRBV11-2
j_gene: TRBJ2-5
abundance: many
d_gene: NA
CDR3aa: CASSLVLGQETQYF
CDR3nt: TGTGCCAGCAGCTTAGTTCTAGGCCAAGAGACCCAGTACTTC

v_gene: TRBV10-3
j_gene: TRBJ2-1
abundance: many
d_gene: TRBD2
CDR3aa: CAISESGLAGSDEQFF
CDR3nt: TGTGCCATCAGTGAGTCGGGGCTAGCGGGGTCGGATGAGCAGTTCTTC

v_gene: TRBV5-5
j_gene: TRBJ1-2
abundance: many
d_gene: TRBD1
CDR3aa: CASRATGVNGYTF
CDR3nt: TGTGCCAGCAGGGCTACAGGGGTCAACGGCTACACCTTC

v_gene: TRBV7-8
j_gene: TRBJ1-5
abundance: NA
d_gene: NA
CDR3aa: CASSPRDFGNQPQHF
CDR3nt: TGTGCCAGCAGCCCGCGGGACTTCGGCAATCAGCCCCAGCATTTT

v_gene: TRBV7-3
j_gene: TRBJ2-3
abundance: NA
d_gene: TRBD1
CDR3aa: CASSPRRDSFTDTQYF
CDR3nt: TGTGCCAGCAGCCCCCGCCGGGACAGCTTCACAGATACGCAGTATTTT

v_gene: TRBV27
j_gene: TRBJ2-5
abundance: few
d_gene: TRBD1
CDR3aa: CASSSGQGFVQYF
CDR3nt: TGTGCCAGCAGTTCGGGACAGGGTTTTGTCCAGTACTTC

v_gene: TRBV29-1
j_gene: TRBJ2-7
abundance: many
d_gene: NA
CDR3aa: CSVTGHSSYEQYF
CDR3nt: TGCAGCGTAACAGGTCATAGCTCCTACGAGCAGTACTTC

v_gene: TRBV4-3
j_gene: TRBJ2-3
abundance: NA
d_gene: NA
CDR3aa: CASSHQAEHTDTQYF
CDR3nt: TGCGCCAGCAGCCATCAAGCGGAGCACACAGATACGCAGTATTTT

v_gene: TRBV10-3
j_gene: TRBJ2-5
abundance: NA
d_gene: NA
CDR3aa: CAISEPKEGDRSKGAQYF
CDR3nt: TGTGCCATCAGTGAGCCGAAAGAGGGTGACAGGAGCAAAGGGGCCCAGTACTTC

v_gene: TRBV28
j_gene: TRBJ2-2
abundance: many
d_gene: NA
CDR3aa: CASSQGHYTGELFF
CDR3nt: TGTGCCAGCAGCCAGGGACATTACACCGGGGAGCTGTTTTTT

v_gene: TRBV28
j_gene: TRBJ1-1
abundance: many
d_gene: NA
CDR3aa: CASSLWGDGMNTEAFF
CDR3nt: TGTGCCAGCAGTTTATGGGGTGACGGCATGAACACTGAAGCTTTCTTT

v_gene: TRBV11-2
j_gene: TRBJ2-3
abundance: NA
d_gene: NA
CDR3aa: CASSLAGRDFYTDTQYF
CDR3nt: TGTGCCAGCAGCTTAGCCGGCCGGGACTTCTACACAGATACGCAGTATTTT

v_gene: TRBV7-2
j_gene: TRBJ1-1
abundance: few
d_gene: NA
CDR3aa: CASSLGWNTEAFF
CDR3nt: TGTGCCAGCAGCTTAGGGTGGAACACTGAAGCTTTCTTT

v_gene: TRBV20-1
j_gene: TRBJ2-5
abundance: many
d_gene: NA
CDR3aa: CSARARAELRAETQYF
CDR3nt: TGCAGTGCTAGAGCCAGGGCGGAATTGAGGGCAGAGACCCAGTACTTC

v_gene: TRBV20-1
j_gene: TRBJ1-2
abundance: many
d_gene: NA
CDR3aa: CSARDEGEGSPGYTF
CDR3nt: TGCAGTGCTAGAGATGAAGGGGAGGGGAGCCCTGGCTACACCTTC

v_gene: TRBV29-1
j_gene: TRBJ2-2
abundance: many
d_gene: NA
CDR3aa: CSAQFADTGELFF
CDR3nt: TGCAGCGCTCAGTTTGCAGATACCGGGGAGCTGTTTTTT

v_gene: TRBV20-1
j_gene: TRBJ1-6
abundance: NA
d_gene: NA
CDR3aa: CSARMLQLTAYNSPLHF
CDR3nt: TGCAGTGCTAGAATGCTTCAGTTGACGGCCTATAATTCACCCCTCCACTTT

v_gene: TRBV7-6
j_gene: TRBJ2-3
abundance: many
d_gene: NA
CDR3aa: CASSFLTDTQYF
CDR3nt: TGTGCCAGCAGCTTCCTCACAGATACGCAGTATTTT

v_gene: TRBV29-1
j_gene: TRBJ2-2
abundance: once
d_gene: NA
CDR3aa: CSVEATVNTGELFF
CDR3nt: TGCAGCGTTGAGGCGACAGTCAACACCGGGGAGCTGTTTTTT

v_gene: TRBV5-1
j_gene: TRBJ2-2
abundance: medium-sized
d_gene: NA
CDR3aa: CASSSRTWDTGELFF
CDR3nt: TGCGCCAGCAGCTCCCGGACATGGGACACCGGGGAGCTGTTTTTT

v_gene: TRBV29-1
j_gene: TRBJ2-2
abundance: NA
d_gene: NA
CDR3aa: CSVEDRRDTGELFF
CDR3nt: TGCAGCGTTGAAGATCGGCGGGACACCGGGGAGCTGTTTTTT

v_gene: TRBV28
j_gene: TRBJ2-7
abundance: few
d_gene: NA
CDR3aa: CASSYQGLGSYEQYF
CDR3nt: TGTGCCAGCAGTTACCAGGGGTTGGGGTCCTACGAGCAGTACTTC

v_gene: TRBV6-5
j_gene: TRBJ2-1
abundance: many
d_gene: NA
CDR3aa: CASSSIGSSLEQFF
CDR3nt: TGTGCCAGCAGTTCTATCGGGAGTAGCCTTGAGCAGTTCTTC

v_gene: TRBV20-1
j_gene: TRBJ2-7
abundance: NA
d_gene: TRBD1
CDR3aa: CSARPTGTGLAYEQYF
CDR3nt: TGCAGTGCCCGCCCAACCGGGACAGGTCTTGCCTACGAGCAGTACTTC

v_gene: TRBV6-2/TRBV6-3
j_gene: TRBJ2-1
abundance: NA
d_gene: TRBD2
CDR3aa: CASSATSGRGTISGISSYNEQFF
CDR3nt: TGTGCCAGCAGTGCCACTAGCGGGAGGGGAACCATCTCCGGAATCAGCTCCTACAATGAGCAGTTCTTC

v_gene: TRBV28
j_gene: TRBJ1-5
abundance: many
d_gene: TRBD1
CDR3aa: CASSPPPFTGGGSQQPQHF
CDR3nt: TGTGCCAGCAGCCCCCCCCCTTTTACAGGGGGAGGGTCACAGCAGCCCCAGCATTTT

v_gene: TRBV20-1
j_gene: TRBJ1-2
abundance: few
d_gene: NA
CDR3aa: CSATRGHYGYTF
CDR3nt: TGCAGTGCTACCAGGGGACACTATGGCTACACCTTC

v_gene: TRBV7-9
j_gene: TRBJ2-3
abundance: few
d_gene: NA
CDR3aa: CASSLKGSGSDTQYF
CDR3nt: TGTGCCAGCAGCTTAAAAGGTTCGGGTTCAGATACGCAGTATTTT

v_gene: TRBV7-6
j_gene: TRBJ1-2
abundance: many
d_gene: TRBD1
CDR3aa: CASSLRQGYRDGYTF
CDR3nt: TGTGCCAGCAGCTTACGACAGGGGTACAGAGATGGCTACACCTTC

v_gene: TRBV2
j_gene: TRBJ1-5
abundance: few
d_gene: TRBD1
CDR3aa: CASKDRGSNQPQHF
CDR3nt: TGTGCCAGCAAGGACAGGGGGAGCAATCAGCCCCAGCATTTT

v_gene: TRBV10-3
j_gene: TRBJ2-2
abundance: few
d_gene: NA
CDR3aa: CAISEGRGSANTGELFF
CDR3nt: TGTGCCATCAGTGAGGGCAGGGGATCTGCGAACACCGGGGAGCTGTTTTTT

v_gene: TRBV5-6
j_gene: TRBJ1-5
abundance: many
d_gene: NA
CDR3aa: CASSLSGGSENQPQHF
CDR3nt: TGTGCCAGCAGCTTATCGGGAGGGTCGGAGAATCAGCCCCAGCATTTT

v_gene: TRBV5-6
j_gene: TRBJ2-3
abundance: many
d_gene: TRBD2
CDR3aa: CASSYLAENTDTQYF
CDR3nt: TGTGCCAGCAGCTACCTAGCGGAAAACACAGATACGCAGTATTTT

v_gene: TRBV7-9
j_gene: TRBJ2-3
abundance: many
d_gene: NA
CDR3aa: CASSLVRTDTQYF
CDR3nt: TGTGCCAGCAGCTTAGTACGGACAGATACGCAGTATTTT

v_gene: TRBV5-1
j_gene: TRBJ2-5
abundance: NA
d_gene: NA
CDR3aa: CASPEDRQEKPPQETQYF
CDR3nt: TGCGCCAGCCCCGAGGACAGACAAGAAAAACCGCCGCAAGAGACCCAGTACTTC

v_gene: TRBV29-1
j_gene: TRBJ2-5
abundance: NA
d_gene: NA
CDR3aa: CSVGSKLRGETQYF
CDR3nt: TGCAGCGTGGGGTCCAAACTGAGAGGGGAGACCCAGTACTTC

v_gene: TRBV27
j_gene: TRBJ2-3
abundance: NA
d_gene: NA
CDR3aa: CASSRLPAGTRARGAQYF
CDR3nt: TGTGCCAGCAGTCGTCTCCCCGCCGGGACTCGGGCTAGAGGTGCGCAGTATTTT

v_gene: TRBV6-1
j_gene: TRBJ2-3
abundance: many
d_gene: TRBD2
CDR3aa: CASAGRGGTDTQYF
CDR3nt: TGTGCCAGCGCCGGACGGGGGGGCACAGATACGCAGTATTTT

v_gene: TRBV20-1
j_gene: TRBJ2-7
abundance: NA
d_gene: NA
CDR3aa: CSARPVESYEQYF
CDR3nt: TGCAGTGCTAGACCGGTTGAGTCCTACGAGCAGTACTTC

v_gene: TRBV4-3
j_gene: TRBJ2-4
abundance: few
d_gene: NA
CDR3aa: CASSQDNSLAKNIQYF
CDR3nt: TGCGCCAGCAGCCAAGATAACAGCCTAGCCAAAAACATTCAGTACTTC